This T cell receptor beta chain was obtained from a study of Graves' ophthalmopathy and Graves' hyperthyroidism (dated by TCRdb to about 2018). Broadly, across the study: Peripheral blood was collected before any treatment was given, at the time of initial diagnosis. TCR beta repertoire signatures were used to distinguish Graves' ophthalmopathy from Graves' hyperthyroidism and to predict progression to ophthalmopathy. In total, some 130 blood samples were TCR-sequenced: 43 ophthalmopathy, under 80 hyperthyroidism and around 17 hyperthyroidism-to-ophthalmopathy patients. To explore V-J signatures distinguishing ophthalmopathy from hyperthyroidism, a discovery set of 100 patients (roughly 44 ophthalmopathy, over 55 stable hyperthyroidism) was enrolled. For independent validation, a separate cohort was made up of 18 to 20 hyperthyroidism patients plus 17 patients who later progressed from hyperthyroidism to ophthalmopathy. In roughly 6 hyperthyroidism patients, the T-cell repertoire of thyroid tissue was compared with the T-cell repertoire of blood. After sampling, hyperthyroidism patients received methimazole starting at 30 mg daily, and ophthalmopathy patients received high-dose intravenous methylprednisolone. The 95 to 100 discovery patients were divided at random into training and test sets in a 7:3 ratio. Paper-wide results and their limitations: In validation, the model predicted ophthalmopathy progression with roughly 68% sensitivity and roughly 72% specificity; more than ten predicted patients were CT-confirmed with GO in a median of approximately 6.5 months. No statistical method was used to predetermine the sample size, and group allocation was not hidden from the investigators. Most of the expanded thyroid clonotypes with a frequency above 0.001 were also detected in blood, and it was suggested that the thyroid immune response may be reflected by blood repertoires. The 13-signature model separated ophthalmopathy from stable hyperthyroidism with approximately 88% sensitivity and roughly 84% specificity in cross-validation, and 80%/75% in the test set.

Here V drops 3 bases and J drops 6 bases, and the junction holds 5 bases not matched to any gene. The cysteine opens and the phenylalanine closes a CDR3 of 15 amino acids. Solely the CDR3 DNA is kept, with 45 bases framed from the first base. Ophthalmopathy patients were characterized by moderately to severely active disease, a Clinical Activity Score of at least 3, a NOSPECS grade of at least 4, and a disease duration under 3 months. Anyone with other autoimmune diseases, uncontrolled infections, pregnancy or lactation was excluded from the study. Diagnosis was based on clinical symptoms, serum thyroxine, TRAb, thyroid ultrasound and orbital computed tomography. Using Ficoll-Paque density gradient centrifugation, PBMCs were isolated from roughly 9.2 ml of fresh peripheral blood. Trizol reagent was used to extract the total RNA, and its quality was then checked on an Agilent 2100 Bioanalyzer. This clonotype was seen many times. The antigen this receptor binds is unknown. Qualities for individual bases were not recorded, and no much larger clone is one base off.

For repertoire sequencing, TCR beta CDR3 regions were amplified from RNA transcripts. A first-round RT-PCR used HTBI primers with the Qiagen OneStep RT-PCR kit, followed by a second-round multiplex PCR, size selection and purification. Libraries were sequenced on an Illumina HiSeq2000 using paired-end 100 bp reads. The paper's data handling went like this. Reads were processed with SOAPnuke, discarding reads with adapters, uncalled bases, mean Phred below 15, or no exact constant-primer or identifier match. High-quality paired reads were merged with COPE v1.2.5. Clonotypes were defined as unique nucleotide sequences and were aligned to IMGT TRB V, D and J references using MiTCR v1.1. The analysis was limited to V-J combinations with a frequency above 0.0001, which together covered 99.2% of the repertoires. For each V-J combination, a TCR clonal expansion and chaos score was defined as the ratio of F50 clonal expansion to chaos observed in the TCRdist matrix. Welch's t-statistics and random forest were used to reduce features to some 13 V-J combinations, which were fed into a naive Bayes classifier. Thyroid-blood repertoire similarity was quantified with the Morisita-Horn index. TCRdb took the public reads, trimmed them with fastp at Q25, ran MiXCR for clone calling and kept in-frame beta chains. A single entry per CDR3 protein holds the most common genes and DNA from its merged rows. It is TCRdb's table, rather than the study itself, that gives the V and J calls and clone size. The sample table lists under 250,000 distinct CDR3 sequences, around 28% of them with a count of one. The top ten clones comprise around 10% of the sample.

Recombination joined TRBV12-3 or TRBV12-4 with TRBJ2-2; a stretch of 9 junction bases matches TRBD2. The sequenced sample consisted of peripheral blood. The sequence was obtained from a man aged 50-60 years with Graves' ophthalmopathy. Donor details come from another sample of the same person, matched by shared clones. The CDR3: CASSFASGNAGELFF. The sequence in DNA is TGTGCCAGCAGTTTCGCTAGCGGGAATGCCGGGGAGCTGTTTTTT.